The TCR beta chain under discussion was sequenced for a study of technical replicates of blood from several donors. CDR1 and CDR2 from the germline V gene are SGDLS and YYNGEE. V shed 4 bases and J shed 3 bases, with 10 bases lying between them. The CDR3 extends over 13 amino acids. Some clones are missing from TCRdb's copy, which holds only in-frame ones; the method was immunoSEQ multiplex PCR. The top ten hold approximately 0.25% of the sample, which has tens of thousands of clones, about 95% seen once. The genes are TRBV9 and TRBJ1-1; D is ambiguous. The origin of this receptor is a human donor in good health. The source material was T cells isolated from PBMCs. CDR3 sequence (DNA): TGTGCCAGCAGCCTAGACCAGTACACTGAAGCTTTCTTT. Translating it yields CASSLDQYTEAFF.